This paragraph covers one T cell receptor (beta chain) sequence. The data belong to a study of T cells in Graves' hyperthyroidism and ophthalmopathy. Each diagnosis was grounded in clinical symptoms, serum thyroxine and TRAb, thyroid ultrasound, and orbital computed tomography. CDR3 size: 15 residues. Germline lookup yields CDR1 SEHNR and CDR2 FQNEAQ (reference sequence). V dropped 5 bases and J dropped 5; count of bases not matched to a gene: 8. Amplified TCR beta CDR3 regions derived from RNA transcripts. The study used the HTBI primer set for a first-round RT-PCR of the TCR CDR3. TCRdb itself ran the multiplex PCR reads through MiXCR, one entry per CDR3 protein. The table includes approximately 700,000 distinct CDR3 sequences, about 45% detected once.

The clonotype originates from an adult man with Graves' disease, either hyperthyroidism or ophthalmopathy (not recorded which). The genes are TRBV7-9 and TRBJ2-5; 10 bases are a match to TRBD1. The sample was peripheral blood or thyroid tissue (not recorded which). This CDR3 is CASSHRDRGSETQYF. Here the CDR3 DNA reads TGTGCCAGCAGCCACCGGGACAGGGGAAGCGAGACCCAGTACTTC.